Below, 24 T cell receptor beta chains from the same sample are listed, as sequenced in a study of beta chain features in type 1 diabetes. Isolated RNA was reverse transcribed in full, so expressed TCRB transcripts were sequenced. Clones were sequenced by immunoSEQ multiplex PCR, and TCRdb holds only the in-frame ones, with some missing. The sample carries around 240,000 clones, over 7.5% recorded once. The specimen sequenced was naive CD4+ T cells from blood. Receptors originate from a woman aged 18-29 years in good health.

The CDR3 protein is CASSYYGETQYF. The CDR3 DNA is TGTGCCAGCAGTTACTACGGGGAGACCCAGTACTTC. The chain uses TRBV6-6 and TRBJ2-5; D is undetermined. The ends were cut back, 1 base at V and 5 bases at J, with 5 bases in the middle. CDR1 is MNHNY and CDR2 is SVGAGI in the germline V gene (reference sequence). The CDR3 extends over 12 amino acids.

The V call is TRBV6-5, the J call TRBJ2-7, with D hard to call. CDR1 and CDR2 (germline): MNHEY, SVGAGI. The CDR3 totals 14 residues. V was trimmed by 5 bases and J by 6 bases, leaving 17 bases between them. CDR3 nucleotides: TGTGCCAGCAGTCCACTGCCCCTAACCTCCGAGCAGTACTTC. Its translation is CASSPLPLTSEQYF.

This clone has a handful of counts. This rearrangement joins TRBV6-5 to TRBJ1-1; 7 bases are a match to TRBD1. V shed 6 bases and J 10 bases; nucleotides not matched to a gene: 11. Per the germline V gene, CDR1 is MNHEY and CDR2 is SVGAGI. The CDR3 is made up of 13 amino acids. This CDR3 is CASRSGTVRGAFF. CDR3 in DNA: TGTGCCAGCAGATCCGGGACAGTTCGAGGAGCTTTCTTT.

J is TRBJ2-7 and V is TRBV18; 9 nucleotides agree with TRBD1. This CDR3 is built from 16 residues. V shed 0 bases, J shed 2 bases, and the junction held 5 bases outside the gene matches. The germline V gene encodes CDR1 KGHSH and CDR2 LQKENI. The DNA for the CDR3 is TGTGCCAGCTCACCACCGTGGGGACAGGGTGCCTACGAGCAGTACTTC. It encodes CASSPPWGQGAYEQYF.

This clone showed up just a few times. CDR3 in amino acids: CASSKGETETQYF. The CDR3 nucleotides are TGTGCCAGCAGCAAAGGAGAAACGGAGACCCAGTACTTC. The chain couples TRBV14 to TRBJ2-5; D not certain. V was pared by 5 bases and J by 5 bases, with 12 bases between. Per germline, CDR1 SGHDN and CDR2 FVKESK. CDR3 length equals 13 residues.

The sample holds a few counts of this clone. The chain employs TRBV6-1 and TRBJ2-3; tentatively, D is TRBD2 (6 bases). The CDR3 totals 14 residues. Germline-derived CDR1 and CDR2 are MNHNS and SASEGT. V gave up 4 bases and J gave up 5 bases, with 13 bases separating them. The CDR3 region has the DNA TGTGCCAGCAGTGGTTTCGGGGGAGAAGATACGCAGTATTTT. As protein: CASSGFGGEDTQYF.

This clone was counted only a few times. The rearrangement links TRBV2 to TRBJ2-1, with 10 positions matching TRBD1. Germline lookup yields CDR1 SNHLY and CDR2 FYNNEI. The CDR3 is 16 amino acids. Unmatched junction bases numbered 11, after V lost 7 bases and J lost 5 bases. CDR3 DNA: TGTGCCAGCAAGCGATTTGCCGGGACAGGGGACAATGAGCAGTTCTTC. Translating gives CASKRFAGTGDNEQFF.

In its sample, this clone was seen a few times. The chain is built from TRBV4-1 and TRBJ1-4; possibly TRBD1 for D (5 bases). Germline CDR1 and CDR2: MGHRA and YSYEKL. This CDR3 comprises 15 residues. Trimming took off 0 bases at V and 8 bases at J, with 13 bases between the two ends. CDR3 amino acids: CASSQERTRSEKLFF. As DNA, the CDR3 is TGCGCCAGCAGCCAAGAACGGACACGAAGCGAAAAACTGTTTTTT.

The rearrangement links TRBV29-1 to TRBJ2-5, with D possibly matching TRBD1 (6 bases). The J call is uncertain, as TRBJ2-7 better fits the DNA end. Germline V CDR1 and CDR2: SQVTM, ANQGSEA. The CDR3 runs to 13 residues. CDR3 coding DNA: TGCAGCGTTCAGGGGCCCACGAGGTACGAGCAGTACTTC. This codes for CSVQGPTRYEQYF.

The chain combines TRBV28 with TRBJ2-7, with a possible D match to TRBD1 (5 bases). The ends were cut back, 1 base at V and 2 bases at J, with 12 bases in the middle. Per the germline V gene, CDR1 is MDHEN and CDR2 is SYDVKM. The CDR3 extends over 15 amino acids. CDR3: CASSLSGLIPYEQYF. DNA of the CDR3: TGTGCCAGCAGTTTATCAGGGTTGATCCCCTACGAGCAGTACTTC.

This clone appeared a few times. The CDR3 DNA is TGTGCCTGGAGTGTAACGGGGGGCGGTGGAGCTTTCTTT. Protein product: CAWSVTGGGGAFF. This chain links TRBV30 with TRBJ1-1, with D tentatively TRBD1 (6 bases). This CDR3 comprises 13 residues. Trimming shortened V by 0 bases and J by 10 bases, and 15 bases separated the two germline ends. Germline assignment: CDR1 GTSNPN and CDR2 SVGIG (reference sequence).

The genes are TRBV2 and TRBJ1-1, with TRBD1 identical over 7 bases. This CDR3 has 20 amino acids. V was pared by 1 base and J by 0 bases, with 17 bases of the junction left unmatched. The V gene's germline CDR1 is SNHLY and CDR2 FYNNEI. The DNA for the CDR3 is TGTGCCAGCAGTGAAGTCCGCCGTTCGTACAAACAGGGGATGAACACTGAAGCTTTCTTT. Translation: CASSEVRRSYKQGMNTEAFF.

This chain connects TRBV2 to TRBJ2-3, with D perhaps matching TRBD2 (7 bases). V gave up 2 bases and J gave up 5 bases, with 23 bases separating them. The V gene's germline CDR1 is SNHLY and CDR2 FYNNEI. The CDR3 consists of 18 residues. The CDR3 is CASSEPGVTGGRVDTQYF. CDR3 DNA: TGTGCCAGCAGTGAACCTGGGGTAACGGGGGGCCGTGTAGATACGCAGTATTTT.

This sequence joins TRBV29-1 and TRBJ2-5; 8 positions match TRBD1. This CDR3 contains 13 residues. Germline CDR1 and CDR2: SQVTM and ANQGSEA. J lost 4 bases, V lost 4 bases, and 5 bases had no gene match. This CDR3 reads CSVASQGAETQYF. CDR3 bases: TGCAGCGTTGCCTCGCAGGGGGCAGAGACCCAGTACTTC.

The rearrangement uses TRBV7-9 and TRBJ2-1; the match to TRBD2 covers 11 bases. This CDR3 region has 15 residues. V was clipped by 5 bases and J by 10 bases; unmatched bases: 10. Germline CDR1 and CDR2: SEHNR and FQNEAQ (reference sequence). The CDR3 sequence is CASSLSSGGTGEQFF. The CDR3 nucleotides read TGTGCCAGCAGCCTTTCTAGCGGGGGGACCGGAGAGCAGTTCTTC.

This clone was counted only a few times. The rearrangement links TRBV25-1 to TRBJ2-5; 8 positions agree with TRBD1. CDR1 and CDR2 (germline): MGHDK, SYGVNS. V gave up 6 bases and J gave up 2 bases; unmatched junction bases: 2. CDR3 length: 13 residues. DNA for the CDR3: TGTGCCAGCAGGGGGACAGGACAAGAGACCCAGTACTTC. Amino acid sequence: CASRGTGQETQYF.

In this sample, this clone turned up a few times. The J gene is TRBJ2-1, the V gene TRBV5-1; TRBD1 is a possible D gene (6 bases). Germline CDR1 and CDR2: SGHRS and YFSETQ. Deletions cut 0 bases from V and 3 bases from J, with 7 bases between. CDR3 length: 14 residues. DNA of the CDR3: TGCGCCAGCAGCTTGGGGGGGCTCTACAATGAGCAGTTCTTC. This encodes CASSLGGLYNEQFF.

In its sample, this clone was seen a few times. V and J are TRBV2 and TRBJ1-2; TRBD1 matches at 7 bases. Germline V CDR1 and CDR2: SNHLY, FYNNEI. V dropped 8 bases and J dropped 5; count of bases not matched to a gene: 2. The CDR3 is made up of 11 amino acids. The DNA for the CDR3 is TGTGCCAGCGGGGGACAGTATGGCTACACCTTC. Translated, it gives CASGGQYGYTF.

The chain couples TRBV2 to TRBJ2-5, with 8 bases matching TRBD1. This CDR3 has 15 residues. J lost 5 bases, V lost 11 bases, and 16 bases had no gene match. The germline gives CDR1 SNHLY, CDR2 FYNNEI. Here the CDR3 reads CAASSRTGWQETQYF. The CDR3 DNA follows: TGTGCCGCCAGCAGTCGGACAGGGTGGCAGGAGACCCAGTACTTC.

Ten or more counts support this clone. The J gene is TRBJ1-5, the V gene TRBV7-9, with D perhaps TRBD1 (6 bases). CDR1 and CDR2 (germline): SEHNR, FQNEAQ (reference sequence). V lost 0 bases to trimming and J lost 4 bases, with 7 bases between them. CDR3 length equals 14 residues. CDR3 sequence (DNA): TGTGCCAGCAGCTTAGCAGGGGGTAATCAGCCCCAGCATTTT. Protein product: CASSLAGGNQPQHF.

This clone has a handful of counts. The chain has TRBV4-2 and TRBJ1-5; 7 bases match TRBD1. Germline values: CDR1 LGHNA, CDR2 YNFKEQ. CDR3 length equals 17 residues. With V trimmed by 1 base and J by 2 bases, 8 bases remained unmatched. The CDR3 sequence is CASSQVAGGQGNQPQHF. The DNA of the CDR3 is TGTGCCAGCAGCCAAGTGGCAGGGGGTCAAGGCAATCAGCCCCAGCATTTT.

J is TRBJ1-3 and V is TRBV6-1; D is unclear. CDR1 is MNHNS and CDR2 is SASEGT in the germline V gene. CDR3 size: 12 residues. Trimming left V 2 bases short and J 10 bases short, with 9 bases between. CDR3 sequence: CASSESSETIYF. DNA for the CDR3: TGTGCCAGCAGTGAATCGTCCGAGACCATATATTTT.

The chain has TRBV5-6 and TRBJ1-1; D is possibly TRBD1 (6 bases). The CDR3 has 15 amino acids. Germline assignment: CDR1 SGHDT and CDR2 YYEEEE. V lost 4 bases to trimming and J lost 5 bases, with 18 bases between them. The CDR3 region has the DNA TGTGCCAGCAGCCGGGGGGGGGCCAGGAGAACTGAAGCTTTCTTT. It yields the protein CASSRGGARRTEAFF.

This chain connects TRBV6-1 to TRBJ2-7, with D unresolved. CDR1 and CDR2 (germline): MNHNS, SASEGT. Trimming removed 6 bases from V and 2 bases from J, with 8 bases in between. CDR3 length: 12 residues. This CDR3 reads CASSPTPYEQYF. The CDR3 nucleotides read TGTGCCAGCAGCCCGACACCCTACGAGCAGTACTTC.